The following is a TCR beta chain sequence with its context. The specificity of this receptor is unknown. Base qualities are not at hand, and no much larger clone is one base apart. The time point label for this specimen denotes: about 28 days (+/-7) after the second vaccine dose. The intended sense of this specimen's treatment or condition label: meningococcal conjugate vaccine given as trial control. Vaccinee samples were obtained from the UK trials COV001 and COV002, which included a single-blind randomized controlled phase 2/3 trial of AZD1222 (ChAdOx1 nCoV-19) in healthy adults. For TCRbeta chain sequencing, PBMC samples were collected from trial participants at day 0 and at day 28 after the second dose. The CDR3 regions of human TCRbeta chains were subjected to immunosequencing. Processing in the source paper ran as follows. Repertoire TCRs were matched against a reference library of SARS-CoV-2-specific TCRs generated with the MIRA antigen-specificity platform. Breadth meant the fraction of unique TCRs that were SARS-CoV-2-associated, whereas depth meant the fraction of total T cells that were SARS-CoV-2-associated. Using the MIRA data, each spike-specific TCR was assigned both to the spike region to which the TCR was reactive and to a CD4 or CD8 class. Log10-transformed breadth and depth values were compared by one-way ANOVA with Sidak's multiple comparisons tests. TCRdb took over this immuneACCESS table, retaining in-frame rearrangements with V and J assigned. Such tables are incomplete; in checked studies, under half of the missing clones stem from an unresolved V gene, and the remainder is unexplained. For V, J and clone size, that table is used; D and trimming come from the DNA. This sample has some 200,000 clones in its table, and approximately 94% of those were observed once. Of the sample, 1.5% to 2% is held by the ten largest clones.

V loses 3 bases, J loses 0 bases, and the germline ends lie 12 bases apart. CDR1 GTSNPN and CDR2 SVGIG were looked up in the germline V gene (reference sequence). Inclusive of the bounding cysteine and phenylalanine, the CDR3 is 14 residues long. CDR3 DNA only is kept here, 42 bases in frame from base 1. This specimen comes from a study of T cell responses to AZD1222 COVID-19 vaccine (dated by TCRdb to the early 2020s). In the study overall: TCR sequencing covered approximately 230 trial participants: 200 to 210 given two doses of AZD1222 and about 26 given two doses of MenACWY control vaccine. Enrollment into the trials was organized by age into subgroups of 18-55, 56-69 and 70-plus years, and those subgroups contained roughly 160, 29 and 62 TCR-sequenced participants, respectively. What the work shows at the level of the full study, not this receptor alone: Because no day 14 peak-response samples were available, the repertoires could be characterized only after the peak T cell response. Epitopes outside the regions mutated in the B.1.351 and B.1.1.7 variants were reportedly recognized by nearly half of the unique spike-specific TCRs. Conclusions about previously exposed vaccinees are limited, since just five or six AZD1222 recipients were seropositive for SARS-CoV-2 at baseline. After two AZD1222 doses, spike-specific TCR breadth and depth were significantly higher than at day 0 and than in MenACWY recipients. In the small 56-69-year group, the increase in depth fell short of significance, most likely because of low power. Most participants were white British and females outnumbered males, and the authors suggested that clonal diversity may have been underestimated. Vaccine-associated CD4 TCRs spanned the whole spike protein, with dominant responses in regions 160-218 and 743-854.

The sample consisted of peripheral blood, taken 28 days after the second dose of the MenACWY control vaccine. The sequence was obtained from an adult who received the MenACWY meningococcal vaccine as a control. Here the chain combines TRBV30 and TRBJ2-7; the D assignment is uncertain and may be TRBD1 or TRBD2, with 5 bases supporting each. The CDR3 region reads CAWSLGTSSYEQYF. The sequenced DNA: TGTGCCTGGAGCCTGGGGACGTCCTCCTACGAGCAGTACTTC.